These 20 T cell receptor beta chains were all obtained from the same sample, sequenced in a study of blood T cell repertoires in COVID-19. TCRdb's table, derived via immunoSEQ multiplex PCR, lists solely in-frame clones and lacks some. Of 200,000 to 250,000 clones listed, about 88% are singletons. Sequencing input: peripheral blood. The origin of the receptors is a woman between 50 and 59 years old with COVID-19, enrolled during active disease.

This chain connects TRBV6-4 to TRBJ1-1, with 9 bases lining up with TRBD1. The V gene end was trimmed by 5 bases and the J gene end by 2 bases; junction bases not matched to a gene: 6. Germline loops: CDR1 MRHNA, CDR2 SNTAGT. The CDR3 sequence is 15 residues long. CDR3 in DNA: TGTGCCAGCAGTCCAACAGGGGGCGGAAACACTGAAGCTTTCTTT. Translating gives CASSPTGGGNTEAFF.

The rearrangement links TRBV5-6 to TRBJ1-2; 8 nucleotides align to TRBD1. The ends lost 3 bases at V and 3 bases at J; junction bases unmatched: 4. This CDR3 is 14 amino acids long. The germline V gene encodes CDR1 SGHDT and CDR2 YYEEEE. Here the CDR3 DNA reads TGTGCCAGCAGCTCCGGACAGGGTTACTATGGCTACACCTTC. Encoded protein: CASSSGQGYYGYTF.

This chain uses TRBV19 with TRBJ2-4; maybe TRBD1 (5 bases). The ends were cut back, 7 bases at V and 0 bases at J, with 13 bases in the middle. Germline-derived CDR1 and CDR2 are LNHDA and SQIVND (reference sequence). This CDR3 region has 15 residues. The CDR3: CASTRVYIAKNIQYF. As DNA, the CDR3 is TGTGCCAGTACCAGGGTTTATATAGCCAAAAACATTCAGTACTTC.

CDR3 residues: CASSLGFGTSEQYV. The CDR3 bases are TGTGCCAGCAGCTTGGGTTTCGGGACAAGCGAGCAGTACGTC. This chain connects TRBV5-6 to TRBJ2-7; tentative D call: TRBD1 (6 bases). V was trimmed by 0 bases and J by 6 bases, leaving 13 bases between them. Germline values: CDR1 SGHDT, CDR2 YYEEEE. This CDR3 spans 14 amino acids.

The V gene is TRBV6-5, the J gene TRBJ2-2, with D possibly TRBD1 on 6 matching bases. V was trimmed by 6 bases and J by 6 bases, leaving 17 bases between them. Germline V lookup: CDR1 MNHEY, CDR2 SVGAGI. This CDR3 has 15 residues. The CDR3 region is CASRDPGTSAGELFF. The CDR3 DNA reads as TGTGCCAGCAGGGACCCTGGGACATCAGCCGGGGAGCTGTTTTTT.

The rearrangement uses TRBV28 and TRBJ2-7; TRBD1 matches at 8 bases. Germline-derived CDR1 and CDR2 are MDHEN and SYDVKM. J was trimmed by 0 bases and V by 9 bases; bases with no gene match: 7. This CDR3 is 14 amino acids long. CDR3 bases: TGTGCCAGTTCGTCAGGGGGCCCCTCCTACGAGCAGTACTTC. Translating gives CASSSGGPSYEQYF.

The chain joins TRBV15 to TRBJ2-7; D uncertain. CDR3 size: 13 residues. Per germline, CDR1 LNHNV and CDR2 YYDKDF (reference sequence). V was trimmed by 4 bases and J by 1 base, leaving 8 bases between them. CDR3 sequence: CATSISTSYEQYV. The CDR3 bases are TGTGCCACCAGCATTTCGACATCCTACGAGCAGTACGTC.

This sequence joins TRBV25-1 and TRBJ2-7; maybe TRBD1 (6 bases). Trimming removed 1 base at V and 2 bases at J, with 15 bases between. From germline, CDR1 is MGHDK and CDR2 SYGVNS. This CDR3 region has 16 residues. CDR3 sequence (DNA): TGTGCCAGCAGTGAATCCCCAGGGACATGGGCCTACGAGCAGTACGTC. This gives the protein CASSESPGTWAYEQYV.

V gene TRBV29-1 combines with J gene TRBJ1-2; D is unresolved. V was trimmed by 6 bases and J by 8 bases, leaving 16 bases between them. CDR1 is SQVTM and CDR2 is ANQGSEA in the germline V gene. This CDR3 region has 12 residues. The CDR3 sequence: CSVVSMMGGYTF. The CDR3 region has the DNA TGCAGCGTCGTATCTATGATGGGCGGCTACACCTTC.

This chain connects TRBV11-2 to TRBJ1-6; the D gene is possibly TRBD1 (6 bases). Trimming shortened V by 5 bases and J by 10 bases, and 18 bases separated the two germline ends. Germline V lookup: CDR1 SGHAT, CDR2 FQNNGV. The CDR3 is 15 amino acids. The CDR3 bases are TGTGCCAGCAGCCAATTCACAGGGAAAGGATCACCCCTCCACTTT. It specifies CASSQFTGKGSPLHF.

On this clone itself: Additional DNA sequences in this sample encode the identical CDR3. The V and J genes are TRBV19 and TRBJ1-1; TRBD1 is a possible D gene (5 bases). CDR1 LNHDA and CDR2 SQIVND come from the germline V gene (reference sequence). The CDR3 totals 14 residues. Trimming cost V 2 bases and J 3 bases, with 10 bases left between them. CDR3 protein: CASSIRGGDTEAFF. The CDR3 DNA reads as TGTGCCAGTAGTATAAGGGGCGGCGACACTGAAGCTTTCTTT.

The gene calls are TRBV6-2 or TRBV6-3 and TRBJ1-3; 8 bases are a match to TRBD1. Germline values: CDR1 MNHEY, CDR2 SVGEGT. Germline trimming cut 6 bases from V and 3 bases from J; bases unmatched to any gene: 7. This CDR3 has 15 residues. CDR3 sequence: CASSLQDRDGNTIYF. CDR3 nucleotides: TGTGCCAGCAGCCTTCAGGACAGGGATGGAAACACCATATATTTT.

V is TRBV6-1 and J is TRBJ1-5; TRBD1 agrees at 8 bases. The CDR3 is 16 residues long. V was pared by 2 bases and J by 5 bases, with 8 bases of the junction left unmatched. Germline V gene data show CDR1 as MNHNS and CDR2 as SASEGT. The CDR3 region is CASSESHGQGDQPQHF. CDR3 coding DNA: TGTGCCAGCAGTGAATCTCATGGACAGGGCGATCAGCCCCAGCATTTT.

The genes are TRBV21-1 and TRBJ2-7; the D call of TRBD2 is as the table states it, not checked on the DNA. TRBV21-1 is flagged as a pseudogene. CDR3 size: 12 residues. The DNA for the CDR3 is TGTGCCAGCACGGGGATTCTTTACGAGCAGTACGTC. This gives the protein CASTGILYEQYV.

V and J are TRBV30 and TRBJ1-1; 9 bases are a match to TRBD1. Germline V CDR1 and CDR2: GTSNPN, SVGIG (reference sequence). The CDR3 is 12 amino acids. DNA for the CDR3: TGTGCGGGACAGGGTCAGAACACTGAAGCTTTCTTT. Translated: CAGQGQNTEAFF.

The gene calls are TRBV24-1 and TRBJ1-3; TRBD1 might be the D (5 bases). The length of the CDR3 is 16 residues. Germline CDR1 and CDR2: KGHDR and SFDVKD. Trimming removed 2 bases at V and 0 bases at J, with 10 bases between. This chain's CDR3 is CATSDSDSYSGNTIYF. CDR3 coding DNA: TGTGCCACCAGTGATTCCGACAGCTACTCTGGAAACACCATATATTTT.

J is TRBJ1-4 and V is TRBV28; a weak D match, TRBD1 (5 bases). CDR1 and CDR2 (germline): MDHEN, SYDVKM. CDR3 length equals 14 residues. V lost 6 bases and J lost 7, with 15 bases in between. The CDR3: CASSFGGISEKLFF. In DNA form, the CDR3 reads TGTGCCAGCAGCTTCGGGGGGATCAGTGAAAAACTGTTTTTT.

The V and J genes are TRBV7-9 and TRBJ1-3, with TRBD1 matching over 8 bases. The V gene end was trimmed by 5 bases and the J gene end by 2 bases; junction bases not matched to a gene: 11. Germline assignment: CDR1 SEHNR and CDR2 FQNEAQ (reference sequence). The length of the CDR3 is 17 residues. CDR3 nucleotides: TGTGCCAGCAGCCTAGGGTCCTGGACAGGGACTGGAAACACCATATATTTT. Translating it yields CASSLGSWTGTGNTIYF.

CDR3 bases: TGTGCCAGTAGTATGCATGGGAGAGAGACCCAGTACTTC. Amino acids: CASSMHGRETQYF. This chain connects TRBV19 to TRBJ2-5; possibly TRBD2 for D (5 bases). The length of the CDR3 is 13 residues. CDR1 is LNHDA and CDR2 is SQIVND in the germline V gene (reference sequence). Trimming shortened V by 3 bases and J by 4 bases, and 9 bases separated the two germline ends.

The chain carries TRBV25-1 and TRBJ2-5, with TRBD2 matching over 10 bases. Germline CDR1 and CDR2: MGHDK and SYGVNS. V gave up 3 bases and J gave up 4 bases; unmatched junction bases: 8. The length of the CDR3 is 16 residues. The CDR3 reads CASSEGKRGGRETQYF. The CDR3 DNA follows: TGTGCCAGCAGTGAGGGCAAGCGGGGGGGCCGAGAGACCCAGTACTTC.